This T cell receptor beta chain was sequenced for a study of T cell responses to AZD1222 COVID-19 vaccine. TCRdb keeps only in-frame clones here, not all; method: immunoSEQ multiplex PCR. The profile covers 110,000 or so clones, with 91% appearing a single time and roughly 6.9% taken by the ten largest. Study outcomes and limitations: Possibly, clonal diversity was underestimated; donors were largely white British and included more females. Spike was spanned by vaccine-associated CD4 TCRs, with dominance at 160-218 and 743-854. Spike-specific TCR depth and breadth grew after two AZD1222 doses.

Comment on this clone: Antigen specificity is unknown.

Germline-derived CDR1 and CDR2 are SGHTA and FQGNSA. This CDR3 spans 15 amino acids. The V gene lost 1 base and the J gene lost 2 bases, with 12 bases spanning the gap. This chain joins TRBV7-2 and TRBJ2-7; D could derive from TRBD1 or TRBD2 (5 bases each). Sequencing used peripheral blood, obtained on day 0 of AZD1222 vaccination. This receptor was obtained from an adult in good health. The CDR3, as DNA: TGTGCCAGCAGCTTAGGACCCGGGACGACCTACGAGCAGTACTTC. Encoded protein: CASSLGPGTTYEQYF.